This TCR beta chain came from a study of T cell responses to AZD1222 COVID-19 vaccine. Study-level background: Second-dose timings of about 4 or about 12 weeks were pooled.

The germline V gene encodes CDR1 SGHRS and CDR2 YFSETQ. The CDR3 consists of 14 residues. Trimming took 4 bases from V and 7 from J; bases not matched to a gene: 5. Assay used: immunoSEQ multiplex PCR; TCRdb lists only in-frame clones, some missing. The table shows 150,000 to 180,000 clones, with 88% occurring only once. Study-wide points: Among the donors, most were white British and more were female, and clonal diversity was possibly underestimated. Within unmutated variant regions lay the reported targets of nearly half of spike-specific TCRs.

About this clone itself: Its antigen is unknown.

The receptor comes from an adult in good health. This chain connects TRBV5-1 to TRBJ1-6; the match to TRBD1 covers 7 bases. Sample: peripheral blood, taken on day 0 of AZD1222 vaccination. The CDR3 bases are TGCGCCAGCAGCACCGGGACAGTAAATTCACCCCTCCACTTT. Encoded protein: CASSTGTVNSPLHF.